These 11 T cell receptor beta chains were sequenced from one sample in a study of human T cells and chemical hapten exposure. The time point: pre-sensitization, week 0. Treatment here: therapeutic diphenylcyclopropenone sensitization with weekly scalp DPC. MiXCR, applied by TCRdb to the RACE reads, yields one record per CDR3 protein. The sample contains around 56,000 distinct CDR3 sequences, more than 7.5% of which appear only once. This material consisted of whole blood, taken in connection with sensitization to the hapten diphenylcyclopropenone (DPC). The source of these receptors is a middle-aged man with alopecia areata. Some clones in this sample may be carry-over from other donors' samples.

V gene TRBV12-3 or TRBV12-4 combines with J gene TRBJ2-1; D gene unclear. Deletions cut 2 bases from V and 5 bases from J, with 19 bases between. The CDR3 contains 17 residues. CDR3 protein: CASSLNLYRNYNNEQFF. Here the CDR3 DNA reads TGTGCCAGCAGTTTAAATCTTTACCGGAACTACAACAATGAGCAGTTCTTC.

V is TRBV3-1 and J is TRBJ2-7, with 8 bases matching TRBD1. This CDR3 spans 14 amino acids. In germline, CDR1 is LGHDT, CDR2 YNNKEL (reference sequence). Trimming removed 4 bases from V and 3 bases from J; junction bases left unmatched: 5. CDR3 nucleotide sequence: TGTGCCAGCAGCCCAGGACAGGGCTTCTACGAGCAGTACTTC. It translates to CASSPGQGFYEQYF.

At least ten counts were recorded for this clonotype. V gene TRBV3-1 combines with J gene TRBJ2-2; TRBD1 is a possible D gene (6 bases). The germline CDR1 and CDR2 sequences are LGHDT and YNNKEL (reference sequence). The V and J ends lost 4 bases and 4 bases respectively, with 10 bases between them. This CDR3 is 14 amino acids long. This chain's CDR3 is CASSPNRATGELFF. DNA of the CDR3: TGTGCCAGCAGCCCCAACAGGGCCACCGGGGAGCTGTTTTTT.

On this clonotype: This may be a read error: a much more frequent sequence differs by one nucleotide. The chain recombines TRBV7-2 with TRBJ2-7; tentatively, D is TRBD1 or TRBD2 (5 bases each). The CDR3 covers 15 residues. Trimming stripped 2 bases from V and 7 bases from J, with 18 bases between. Germline V lookup: CDR1 SGHTA, CDR2 FQGNSA. In DNA, the CDR3 is TGTGCCAGCAGCTTAAAGGGGAGCGCCTACAATGAGCAGTACTTC. Translating gives CASSLKGSAYNEQYF.

The table lists this clonotype with many counts. The chain has TRBV29-1 and TRBJ1-1; 12 nucleotides match TRBD1. Germline V CDR1 and CDR2: SQVTM, ANQGSEA. The CDR3 has 13 amino acids. Trimming cost V 7 bases and J 3 bases; bases outside gene matches: 3. CDR3 DNA sequence: TGCAGCGGGGACAGGGGGCAGGACACTGAAGCTTTCTTT. It is translated as CSGDRGQDTEAFF.

This clonotype was seen more than once but under ten times. V is TRBV9 and J is TRBJ2-1, with 7 positions matching TRBD1. The CDR3 runs to 15 residues. V was pared by 6 bases and J by 2 bases, with 8 bases of the junction left unmatched. The germline V gene encodes CDR1 SGDLS and CDR2 YYNGEE. The CDR3 here is CASTKGGQAYNEQFF. CDR3 coding DNA: TGTGCCAGCACGAAGGGCGGACAGGCCTACAATGAGCAGTTCTTC.

V gene TRBV7-8 combines with J gene TRBJ1-2; 7 nucleotides agree with TRBD1. V shed 5 bases, J shed 1 base, and the junction held 1 base outside the gene matches. The CDR3 has 13 residues. CDR1 is SGHVS and CDR2 is FQNEAQ in the germline V gene. Here the CDR3 DNA reads TGTGCCAGCAGCCGGGACAGTAACTATGGCTACACCTTC. This encodes CASSRDSNYGYTF.

The V and J genes are TRBV11-2 and TRBJ1-4; 7 bases match TRBD1. The ends lost 5 bases at V and 5 bases at J; junction bases unmatched: 8. This CDR3 contains 15 residues. CDR1 SGHAT and CDR2 FQNNGV come from the germline V gene. The CDR3 loop is CASSRATGANEKLFF. CDR3 DNA sequence: TGTGCCAGCAGCCGAGCAACAGGGGCGAATGAAAAACTGTTTTTT.

In this sample, this clonotype turned up many times. The chain combines TRBV28 with TRBJ2-4; D call uncertain. The germline gives CDR1 MDHEN, CDR2 SYDVKM. There are 12 residues in the CDR3. Trimming removed 6 bases from V and 6 bases from J, with 9 bases in between. The CDR3 is CASSTTRNIQYF. The DNA for the CDR3 is TGTGCCAGCAGCACGACACGAAACATTCAGTACTTC. The variable domain in full, with the rest retrieved from reference TRBV28 and TRBJ2-4, is DVKVTQSSRYLVKRTGEKVFLECVQDMDHENMFWYRQDPGLGLRLIYFSYDVKMKEKGDIPEGYSVSREKKERFSLILESASTNQTSMYLCASSTTRNIQYFGAGTRLSVL.

This chain connects TRBV5-1 to TRBJ2-1; the match to TRBD2 covers 10 bases. V shed 1 base and J 8 bases; nucleotides not matched to a gene: 3. This CDR3 contains 14 residues. Germline V lookup: CDR1 SGHRS, CDR2 YFSETQ. CDR3 DNA sequence: TGCGCCAGCAGCTTGTCTAGCGGGAGCCATGAGCAGTTCTTC. Amino acid sequence: CASSLSSGSHEQFF.

The chain recombines TRBV2 with TRBJ2-5, with D tentatively TRBD1 (5 bases). The germline gives CDR1 SNHLY, CDR2 FYNNEI. The CDR3 runs to 16 residues. Trimming took off 5 bases at V and 2 bases at J, with 18 bases between the two ends. The CDR3 bases are TGTGCCAGCAGTAGAGATGGCCAGGGCCGACAAGAGACCCAGTACTTC. As protein: CASSRDGQGRQETQYF.